Below, 20 T cell receptor beta chains from the same sample are listed, as sequenced in a study of blood T cell repertoires in COVID-19. Only in-frame clones appear in the TCRdb table, and some are missing; sequencing was by immunoSEQ multiplex PCR. The sample has 150,000 to 200,000 clones, 84% seen once. The sequenced material came from peripheral blood. Source of these receptors: a woman between 65 and 79 years old with COVID-19, enrolled during active disease.

This rearrangement joins TRBV5-6 to TRBJ2-4; D unclear. The CDR3 sequence is 14 residues long. Looked up from germline, CDR1 is SGHDT and CDR2 is YYEEEE. V was pared by 2 bases and J by 0 bases, with 6 bases between. The chain's CDR3 is CASSFRVAKNIQYF. The CDR3 DNA reads as TGTGCCAGCAGCTTCCGAGTAGCCAAAAACATTCAGTACTTC. Drawing the rest from reference TRBV5-6 and TRBJ2-4, the complete variable domain is DAGVTQSPTHLIKTRGQQVTLRCSPKSGHDTVSWYQQALGQGPQFIFQYYEEEERQRGNFPDRFSGHQFPNYSSELNVNALLLGDSALYLCASSFRVAKNIQYFGAGTRLSVL.

The genes are TRBV2 and TRBJ2-3; D might be TRBD2 (5 bases). Germline V CDR1 and CDR2: SNHLY, FYNNEI. This CDR3 has 14 residues. V lost 7 bases and J lost 3, with 14 bases in between. CDR3 in amino acids: CASMSTGGTDTQYF. DNA of the CDR3: TGTGCCAGCATGTCGACCGGAGGAACAGATACGCAGTATTTT.

The CDR3 DNA sequence: TGTGCCAGCAGGGATCAAGCGGATGGCTACACCTTC. Translating gives CASRDQADGYTF. This chain uses TRBV2 with TRBJ1-2, with D unclear. The length of the CDR3 is 12 residues. Germline V gene sequence: CDR1 SNHLY, CDR2 FYNNEI. Trimming stripped 6 bases from V and 6 bases from J, with 11 bases between.

V usage is TRBV11-2 and J usage is TRBJ1-6, with 9 bases that match TRBD1. The CDR3 extends over 14 amino acids. Losses at the gene ends were 1 base for V and 9 bases for J; bases not matched to a gene: 1. From germline, CDR1 is SGHAT and CDR2 FQNNGV. In nucleotides, the CDR3 is TGTGCCAGCAGCTTAGTACAGGGGGCTTCACCCCTCCACTTT. Translated: CASSLVQGASPLHF.

This clone appeared a single time. The chain combines TRBV7-2 with TRBJ2-1, with 8 bases lining up with TRBD1. Looked up from germline, CDR1 is SGHTA and CDR2 is FQGNSA. Germline trimming cut 5 bases from V and 5 bases from J; bases unmatched to any gene: 5. This CDR3 region has 14 residues. The CDR3 spells CASSIQGANNEQFF. DNA for the CDR3: TGTGCCAGCAGCATTCAGGGGGCCAACAATGAGCAGTTCTTC.

The chain recombines TRBV28 with TRBJ1-6; the D is unclear. The germline CDR1 and CDR2 sequences are MDHEN and SYDVKM. V was pared by 8 bases and J by 14 bases, with 16 bases between. The CDR3 contains 12 residues. CDR3 protein: CASAAAVGTLHF. The CDR3 DNA is TGTGCCAGCGCGGCTGCCGTAGGCACCCTCCACTTT.

This chain joins TRBV18 and TRBJ1-2; 10 nucleotides agree with TRBD1. CDR3 size: 14 residues. Germline V CDR1 and CDR2: KGHSH, LQKENI. The V segment lost 3 bases and the J segment 8 bases; nucleotides outside the gene matches: 6. CDR3 bases: TGTGCCAGCTCACCTTCCGGGACAGGGGAAGGCTACACCTTC. Its translation is CASSPSGTGEGYTF.

This chain links TRBV4-2 with TRBJ2-2, with 9 bases matching TRBD2. Germline assignment: CDR1 LGHNA and CDR2 YNFKEQ. There are 18 residues in the CDR3. The ends lost 1 base at V and 3 bases at J; junction bases unmatched: 9. The CDR3 DNA reads TGTGCCAGCAGCCAAGGTCCGGGCGGGAGGGATTACACCGGGGAGCTGTTTTTT. As protein: CASSQGPGGRDYTGELFF.

V usage is TRBV6-1 and J usage is TRBJ1-5; a possible D gene is TRBD1 (6 bases). V was shortened by 4 bases and J by 3 bases, with 19 bases between the two germline ends. The CDR3 is 17 residues long. The V gene's germline CDR1 is MNHNS and CDR2 SASEGT. CDR3 residues: CASSAGPAGVDNQPQHF. The CDR3 region has the DNA TGTGCCAGCAGTGCCGGTCCGGCAGGGGTTGACAATCAGCCCCAGCATTTT.

The rearrangement uses TRBV7-2 and TRBJ1-2; tentative D call: TRBD1 (5 bases). The CDR3 extends over 15 amino acids. From germline, CDR1 is SGHTA and CDR2 FQGNSA. V lost 3 bases, J lost 2 bases, and 13 bases lay in between. CDR3 bases: TGTGCCAGCAGCTTCGGGACTGCTCCGAACTATGGCTACACCTTC. Translation: CASSFGTAPNYGYTF. Together with reference TRBV7-2 and TRBJ1-2, the CDR3 gives the full variable domain: GAGVSQSPSNKVTEKGKDVELRCDPISGHTALYWYRQSLGQGLEFLIYFQGNSAPDKSGLPSDRFSAERTGGSVSTLTIQRTQQEDSAVYLCASSFGTAPNYGYTFGSGTRLTVV.

This clone was picked up one time. This chain joins TRBV7-9 and TRBJ2-1, with 11 bases matching TRBD2. J was trimmed by 9 bases and V by 6 bases; bases with no gene match: 16. CDR3 length equals 17 residues. Germline-derived CDR1 and CDR2 are SEHNR and FQNEAQ (reference sequence). CDR3 sequence reads: CASRPPMQLAGEGEQFF. CDR3 DNA sequence: TGTGCCAGCAGACCGCCAATGCAACTAGCGGGAGAGGGTGAGCAGTTCTTC.

This clone was counted once. This chain joins TRBV5-4 and TRBJ2-6; TRBD1 aligns across 8 bases. Germline V lookup: CDR1 SGHNT, CDR2 YYREEE (reference sequence). V shed 2 bases, J shed 4 bases, and the junction held 2 bases outside the gene matches. This CDR3 is built from 15 residues. CDR3 loop: CASSFRGLGANVLTF. The CDR3 bases are TGTGCCAGCAGCTTCAGGGGGCTCGGGGCCAACGTCCTGACTTTC.

This chain uses TRBV24-1 with TRBJ2-1, with 9 bases fitting TRBD1. Trimming cost V 5 bases and J 8 bases; bases outside gene matches: 9. The CDR3 spans 15 residues. Germline CDR1 reads KGHDR; CDR2 reads SFDVKD. DNA of the CDR3: TGTGCCACCAGTGTGAACCGGGACAGGGCCCATGAGCAGTTCTTC. Translated: CATSVNRDRAHEQFF.

The chain employs TRBV27 and TRBJ1-1; D is perhaps TRBD1 (5 bases). The germline gives CDR1 MNHEY, CDR2 SMNVEV (reference sequence). The CDR3 runs 17 residues. The V and J ends lost 4 bases and 0 bases respectively, with 18 bases between them. The CDR3: CASSWAGPNPLNTEAFF. CDR3 nucleotide sequence: TGTGCCAGCAGTTGGGCAGGGCCGAATCCCTTGAACACTGAAGCTTTCTTT.

The chain links TRBV6-5 to TRBJ1-5; unclear D gene. The length of the CDR3 is 14 residues. Deletions cut 8 bases from V and 2 bases from J, with 13 bases between. Germline CDR1 and CDR2: MNHEY and SVGAGI. The CDR3 region has the DNA TGTGCCAGCGTCAGGTCCAGTGGCAATCAGCCCCAGCATTTT. Translation: CASVRSSGNQPQHF.

The CDR3 region has the DNA TGTGCCAGCAGTTTCTATTCTGAAGCTTTCTTT. This sequence encodes CASSFYSEAFF. The V call is TRBV28, the J call TRBJ1-1, with D uncertain. This CDR3 contains 11 residues. CDR1 and CDR2 (germline): MDHEN, SYDVKM. The ends were cut back, 3 bases at V and 6 bases at J, with 5 bases in the middle.

The chain has TRBV6-5 and TRBJ1-2; 8 bases map to TRBD1. CDR3 length equals 12 residues. Germline CDR1 MNHEY, CDR2 SVGAGI. The V segment lost 8 bases and the J segment 7 bases; nucleotides outside the gene matches: 6. CDR3 loop: CASGQGALGYTF. CDR3 DNA sequence: TGTGCCAGCGGGCAGGGGGCGCTTGGCTACACCTTC.

This clone was observed a few times. This chain connects TRBV28 to TRBJ1-2; 7 bases align to TRBD1. Germline loops: CDR1 MDHEN, CDR2 SYDVKM. Trimming at V came to 6 bases and at J to 9 bases, leaving 16 bases not matched to a gene. CDR3 length equals 15 residues. The CDR3 is CASSPTGDSGLRYTF. DNA of the CDR3: TGTGCCAGCAGCCCCACCGGGGACAGTGGGTTACGCTACACCTTC.

The chain employs TRBV6-5 and TRBJ1-1, with a tentative D call TRBD1 (5 bases). The germline CDR1 and CDR2 sequences are MNHEY and SVGAGI. This CDR3 spans 15 amino acids. The ends were cut back, 8 bases at V and 2 bases at J, with 18 bases in the middle. The CDR3 nucleotides are TGTGCCAGCGGCTCAAACAGGATTTCAAACACTGAAGCTTTCTTT. Protein: CASGSNRISNTEAFF.

The chain joins TRBV11-2 to TRBJ1-1; TRBD1 might be the D (6 bases). With 1 base removed from V and 0 bases from J, the gap between germline ends came to 15 bases. This CDR3 comprises 17 residues. Germline-derived CDR1 and CDR2 are SGHAT and FQNNGV. CDR3 sequence (DNA): TGTGCCAGCAGCTTAGCGTCCGTCAGGGGTCTGAACACTGAAGCTTTCTTT. Translated: CASSLASVRGLNTEAFF.